These 28 T cell receptor beta chains share one sample of origin, sequenced in a study of blood T cell repertoires in COVID-19. Assay used: immunoSEQ multiplex PCR; TCRdb lists only in-frame clones, some missing. The table shows approximately 210,000 clones, with around 80% occurring only once. The sequencing input was peripheral blood. The receptors derive from a human donor in a cohort sampled during active COVID-19.

The rearrangement joins TRBV27 to TRBJ1-5; tentatively, D is TRBD1 (5 bases). The CDR3 runs to 15 residues. Germline V gene data show CDR1 as MNHEY and CDR2 as SMNVEV (reference sequence). V lost 2 bases to trimming and J lost 7 bases, with 15 bases between them. The CDR3 coding sequence is TGTGCCAGCAGTTTAGGGGGGGGAAGTCACCAGCCCCAGCATTTT. This encodes CASSLGGGSHQPQHF.

This sequence joins TRBV7-2 and TRBJ2-1; TRBD2 agrees at 8 bases. This CDR3 has 16 amino acids. Germline lookup yields CDR1 SGHTA and CDR2 FQGNSA. V was clipped by 4 bases and J by 6 bases; unmatched bases: 11. CDR3 loop: CASSSRGTSRTNEQFF. CDR3 DNA: TGTGCCAGCAGCTCTAGAGGGACTAGTAGGACCAATGAGCAGTTCTTC.

This clone was counted between two and nine times. This chain joins TRBV4-1 and TRBJ2-1; 8 positions agree with TRBD2. V trimming: 4 bases; J trimming: 7 bases; junction bases outside the gene matches: 9. The CDR3 sequence is 15 residues long. Germline V gives CDR1 MGHRA, CDR2 YSYEKL. CDR3 sequence reads: CASSPHSGRGNEQFF. The CDR3 nucleotides are TGCGCCAGCAGCCCGCACAGCGGGAGAGGTAATGAGCAGTTCTTC.

This rearrangement joins TRBV6-1 to TRBJ1-6; D is unresolved. Germline V gene lookup returns CDR1 MNHNS and CDR2 SASEGT. V gave up 4 bases and J gave up 6 bases, with 16 bases separating them. CDR3 size: 16 residues. CDR3 in DNA: TGTGCCAGCAGTGGACCCTTGAGCGCGCCTAATTCACCCCTCCACTTT. Encoded protein: CASSGPLSAPNSPLHF.

In the case of this clone: The same CDR3 also results from other DNA sequences found in this sample. The chain couples TRBV3-1 (or the pseudogene TRBV3-2) to TRBJ2-7, with 8 positions matching TRBD1. CDR3 size: 12 residues. Germline V gene sequence: CDR1 LGHDT, CDR2 YNNKEL (reference sequence). Trimming at V came to 4 bases and at J to 4 bases, leaving 0 bases not matched to a gene. The CDR3 sequence: CASSRQGYEQYF. DNA for the CDR3: TGTGCCAGCAGCCGACAGGGGTACGAGCAGTACTTC.

V gene TRBV28 combines with J gene TRBJ2-7; 7 bases fit TRBD2. Germline-derived CDR1 and CDR2 are MDHEN and SYDVKM. V lost 3 bases and J lost 4; bases outside the gene matches: 6. The CDR3 extends over 14 amino acids. The CDR3: CASSFPSGSYEQYF. As DNA, the CDR3 is TGTGCCAGCAGTTTCCCTAGCGGTTCTTACGAGCAGTACTTC. The full variable domain, its missing parts supplied by reference TRBV28 and TRBJ2-7, is DVKVTQSSRYLVKRTGEKVFLECVQDMDHENMFWYRQDPGLGLRLIYFSYDVKMKEKGDIPEGYSVSREKKERFSLILESASTNQTSMYLCASSFPSGSYEQYFGPGTRLTVT.

Only a few counts were recorded for this clone. The chain carries TRBV4-2 and TRBJ1-2, with D possibly TRBD1 on 6 matching bases. This CDR3 spans 13 amino acids. The germline CDR1 and CDR2 sequences are LGHNA and YNFKEQ. V was shortened by 4 bases and J by 8 bases, with 14 bases between the two germline ends. Here the CDR3 DNA reads TGTGCCAGCAGCCCACAGGGAATGGAGGGCTACACCTTC. This sequence encodes CASSPQGMEGYTF.

Only a few counts were recorded for this clone. The gene calls are TRBV9 and TRBJ2-2, with D possibly matching TRBD2 (5 bases). V was pared by 1 base and J by 2 bases, with 12 bases between. The germline V gene encodes CDR1 SGDLS and CDR2 YYNGEE. The CDR3 is made up of 16 amino acids. CDR3 DNA sequence: TGTGCCAGCAGCGTAAAGTCTAGCCATAACACCGGGGAGCTGTTTTTT. Translating gives CASSVKSSHNTGELFF.

The chain employs TRBV28 and TRBJ2-1; TRBD1 is a possible D gene (6 bases). Germline CDR1 MDHEN, CDR2 SYDVKM. V was shortened by 5 bases and J by 2 bases, with 16 bases between the two germline ends. This CDR3 is built from 16 residues. This CDR3 is CASSALGTSTYNEQFF. CDR3 bases: TGTGCCAGCAGTGCACTCGGGACATCAACCTACAATGAGCAGTTCTTC.

The chain has TRBV4-3 and TRBJ1-1, with D maybe TRBD1 (5 bases). This CDR3 is built from 17 residues. Germline V gene lookup returns CDR1 LGHNA and CDR2 YSLEER. Between the trimmed V and J ends, which lost 0 bases and 0 bases, there was a span of 14 bases. The DNA for the CDR3 is TGCGCCAGCAGCCAAGATCTAGCGGGACTTCTGAACACTGAAGCTTTCTTT. This gives the protein CASSQDLAGLLNTEAFF.

The chain joins TRBV3-1 (or the pseudogene TRBV3-2) to TRBJ2-7, with 7 bases that match TRBD2. Trimming removed 1 base from V and 3 bases from J; junction bases left unmatched: 9. Per the germline V gene, CDR1 is LGHDT and CDR2 is YNNKEL (reference sequence). The CDR3 runs 16 residues. The chain's CDR3 is CASSQGSASGYYEQYF. The CDR3 DNA is TGTGCCAGCAGCCAAGGATCCGCTAGCGGTTACTACGAGCAGTACTTC.

The chain uses TRBV7-2 and TRBJ2-2; D gene unclear. V was trimmed by 3 bases and J by 0 bases, leaving 5 bases between them. This CDR3 spans 14 amino acids. Germline values: CDR1 SGHTA, CDR2 FQGNSA. CDR3 sequence (DNA): TGTGCCAGCAGCTTCGAGTCGAACACCGGGGAGCTGTTTTTT. This sequence encodes CASSFESNTGELFF.

The rearrangement uses TRBV28 and TRBJ2-3; the match to TRBD1 covers 10 bases. V lost 0 bases to trimming and J lost 6 bases; unmatched junction nucleotides: 3. Germline assignment: CDR1 MDHEN and CDR2 SYDVKM. There are 15 residues in the CDR3. The CDR3 sequence is CASSLWTGGADTQYF. The CDR3 nucleotides are TGTGCCAGCAGTTTATGGACAGGGGGCGCTGATACGCAGTATTTT.

This rearrangement joins TRBV7-9 to TRBJ2-2; no definite D call. V lost 1 base to trimming and J lost 0 bases, with 9 bases between them. This CDR3 has 16 residues. Looked up from germline, CDR1 is SEHNR and CDR2 is FQNEAQ (reference sequence). The CDR3 nucleotides read TGTGCCAGCAGCTTAGTTCAGGCGACGAACACCGGGGAGCTGTTTTTT. It is translated as CASSLVQATNTGELFF.

This chain connects TRBV19 to TRBJ2-1, with D hard to call. Trimming took off 5 bases at V and 7 bases at J, with 9 bases between the two ends. The germline CDR1 and CDR2 sequences are LNHDA and SQIVND (reference sequence). This CDR3 is 12 amino acids long. The CDR3 DNA reads TGTGCCAGTAGTCCTTTCCGGAATGAGCAGTTCTTC. Translation gives CASSPFRNEQFF.

The rearrangement uses TRBV6-2 or TRBV6-3 and TRBJ2-7; 14 nucleotides agree with TRBD2. CDR1 is MNHEY, CDR2 SVGEGT, per germline. The junction had 2 bases not matched to a gene; V was cut back by 5 bases and J by 5 bases. CDR3 length equals 14 residues. CDR3 region: CASSRLAGGNEQYF. DNA for the CDR3: TGTGCCAGCAGTAGACTAGCGGGAGGGAACGAGCAGTACTTC.

The chain combines TRBV19 with TRBJ2-2, with D maybe TRBD2 (5 bases). The CDR3 covers 15 residues. Trimming pared 7 bases from V and 4 bases from J, leaving 16 bases between. Germline assignment: CDR1 LNHDA and CDR2 SQIVND (reference sequence). CDR3 nucleotide sequence: TGTGCCAGTACGGGGTTTTCCCTTAGCACCGGGGAGCTGTTTTTT. Residues: CASTGFSLSTGELFF.

The V and J genes are TRBV5-5 and TRBJ2-3, with TRBD2 identical over 16 bases. The CDR3 is made up of 16 amino acids. Germline trimming cut 4 bases from V and 3 bases from J; bases unmatched to any gene: 2. Germline V lookup: CDR1 SGHKS, CDR2 YYEKEE (reference sequence). The CDR3 reads CASSGTSGRATDTQYF. The CDR3 nucleotides read TGTGCCAGCAGCGGGACTAGCGGGAGGGCAACAGATACGCAGTATTTT.

The chain is built from TRBV6-5 and TRBJ1-2; D perhaps matches TRBD1 (5 bases). V lost 0 bases and J 4 bases, leaving 9 bases between the germline ends. Germline CDR1 and CDR2: MNHEY and SVGAGI. There are 14 residues in the CDR3. DNA for the CDR3: TGTGCCAGCAGTTACTCCCCCGGGGGCTATGGCTACACCTTC. This codes for CASSYSPGGYGYTF.

The rearrangement uses TRBV28 and TRBJ2-1; 11 nucleotides align to TRBD1. The CDR3 extends over 17 amino acids. The germline gives CDR1 MDHEN, CDR2 SYDVKM. The trim removed 5 bases at V and 7 bases at J, leaving 13 bases unmatched. The CDR3 loop is CASSPRTGGMVGNEQFF. The CDR3 DNA reads as TGTGCCAGCAGTCCTCGGACAGGGGGCATGGTTGGGAATGAGCAGTTCTTC.

This clone was recorded a few times. The chain links TRBV23-1 to TRBJ2-1, with 7 bases fitting TRBD1. TRBV23-1 is marked as an open reading frame, function uncertain. CDR3 length: 16 amino acids. V lost 1 base to trimming and J lost 2 bases; unmatched junction nucleotides: 5. The CDR3 region has the DNA TGCGCCAGCAGTCAATACGTGGACAGGACCTACAATGAGCAGTTCTTC. It codes for CASSQYVDRTYNEQFF.

The chain links TRBV19 to TRBJ2-7; 9 positions match TRBD1. Germline CDR1 LNHDA, CDR2 SQIVND (reference sequence). The CDR3 consists of 14 residues. V was pared by 5 bases and J by 5 bases, with 7 bases of the junction left unmatched. DNA of the CDR3: TGTGCCAGTAGTGCAGGGACAGGGACAGACGAGCAGTACTTC. This translates into CASSAGTGTDEQYF.

This chain connects TRBV2 to TRBJ2-7, with D perhaps matching TRBD1 (6 bases). This CDR3 has 13 residues. Germline CDR1 is SNHLY and CDR2 is FYNNEI. V was pared by 10 bases and J by 2 bases, with 15 bases between. As DNA, the CDR3 is TGTGCCATCTCACAGGGAGCTCCCTACGAGCAGTACTTC. Translation gives CAISQGAPYEQYF.

The chain links TRBV5-6 to TRBJ1-5; 7 bases are a match to TRBD1. Losses at the gene ends were 4 bases for V and 4 bases for J; bases not matched to a gene: 8. The CDR3 is 15 residues long. Germline V CDR1 and CDR2: SGHDT, YYEEEE. The CDR3: CASSRQGRENQPQHF. In nucleotides, the CDR3 is TGTGCCAGCAGCAGACAGGGCCGAGAGAATCAGCCCCAGCATTTT.

The chain links TRBV3-1 (or the pseudogene TRBV3-2) to TRBJ1-2; perhaps TRBD1 as D (5 bases). Trimming took off 2 bases at V and 2 bases at J, with 18 bases between the two ends. The CDR3 consists of 17 residues. The germline CDR1 and CDR2 sequences are LGHDT and YNNKEL (reference sequence). The CDR3 here is CASSQNLGGVKNYGYTF. The CDR3, as DNA: TGTGCCAGCAGCCAAAACTTGGGGGGGGTGAAGAACTATGGCTACACCTTC.

V gene TRBV7-2 combines with J gene TRBJ2-5, with no clear D. Trimming took off 5 bases at V and 5 bases at J, with 18 bases between the two ends. Germline V CDR1 and CDR2: SGHTA, FQGNSA. The CDR3 totals 15 residues. The CDR3 loop reads CASSRSFRVGETQYF. CDR3 in DNA: TGTGCCAGCAGCCGCTCGTTCCGGGTTGGGGAGACCCAGTACTTC.

The rearrangement uses TRBV7-3 and TRBJ2-3; D is possibly TRBD1 (5 bases). CDR3 size: 14 residues. Germline CDR1 is SGHTA and CDR2 is FQGTGA. Deletions cut 5 bases from V and 0 bases from J, with 9 bases between. For the CDR3, the DNA is TGTGCCAGCAGCCTCGGACACAGCACAGATACGCAGTATTTT. This translates into CASSLGHSTDTQYF. Drawing the rest from reference TRBV7-3 and TRBJ2-3, the complete variable domain is GAGVSQTPSNKVTEKGKYVELRCDPISGHTALYWYRQSLGQGPEFLIYFQGTGAADDSGLPNDRFFAVRPEGSVSTLKIQRTERGDSAVYLCASSLGHSTDTQYFGPGTRLTVL.

The chain combines TRBV7-2 with TRBJ1-2; TRBD1 might be the D (6 bases). Germline loops: CDR1 SGHTA, CDR2 FQGNSA. V lost 4 bases, J lost 7 bases, and 16 bases lay in between. CDR3 length equals 14 residues. The chain's CDR3 is CASSSIGGWAGYTF. The CDR3, as DNA: TGTGCCAGCAGCTCGATTGGGGGCTGGGCTGGCTACACCTTC.